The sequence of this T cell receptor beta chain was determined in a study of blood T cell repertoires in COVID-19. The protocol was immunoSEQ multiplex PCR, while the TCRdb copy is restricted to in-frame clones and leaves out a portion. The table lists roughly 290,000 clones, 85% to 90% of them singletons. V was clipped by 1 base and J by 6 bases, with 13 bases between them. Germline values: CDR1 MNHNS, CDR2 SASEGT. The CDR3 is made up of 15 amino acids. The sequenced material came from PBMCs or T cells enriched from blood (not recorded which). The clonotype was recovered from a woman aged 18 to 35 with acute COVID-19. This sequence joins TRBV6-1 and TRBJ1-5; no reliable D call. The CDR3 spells CASSEGPNPGQPQHF. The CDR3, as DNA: TGTGCCAGCAGTGAAGGGCCTAACCCGGGTCAGCCCCAGCATTTT.